The 22 T cell receptor beta chains listed next were all sequenced from one sample in a study of T-cell memory formation after mild COVID-19. TCRdb fed the 5' RACE reads into MiXCR, producing one record per CDR3 protein. This table has about 560,000 distinct CDR3 sequences, roughly 18% appearing once. Sequencing was performed on PBMCs or a T cell subset sorted from them (not recorded which). The source of these receptors is an adult woman who had mild COVID-19 (a few samples of this study predate the infection). Cell type and time point are not known.

This clonotype has just a few counts. The rearrangement joins TRBV6-5 to TRBJ2-7, with D possibly matching TRBD1 (5 bases). The CDR3 spans 13 residues. Between the trimmed V and J ends, which lost 1 base and 2 bases, there was a span of 6 bases. From germline, CDR1 is MNHEY and CDR2 SVGAGI. The CDR3, as DNA: TGTGCCAGCAGTTACTACAGGACCTACGAGCAGTACTTC. Translation: CASSYYRTYEQYF.

The genes are TRBV7-9 and TRBJ2-7, with TRBD1 matching 8 bases. Germline CDR1 reads SEHNR; CDR2 reads FQNEAQ (reference sequence). The CDR3 has 16 residues. Losses at the gene ends were 3 bases for V and 0 bases for J; bases not matched to a gene: 7. CDR3 coding DNA: TGTGCCAGCAGCTTGCCGAGACAGGGGCTCTCCTACGAGCAGTACTTC. Translation: CASSLPRQGLSYEQYF.

The chain combines TRBV29-1 with TRBJ2-1, with unresolved D. The CDR3 extends over 15 amino acids. V lost 6 bases and J lost 0, with 15 bases in between. Germline CDR1 and CDR2: SQVTM and ANQGSEA. The CDR3 DNA is TGCAGCGTAGAGAGACACCTGAGCTCCTACAATGAGCAGTTCTTC. It translates to CSVERHLSSYNEQFF.

This clonotype was picked up a small number of times. The chain employs TRBV7-9 and TRBJ2-3, with 12 nucleotides matching TRBD2. The CDR3 is 15 amino acids. Germline V gives CDR1 SEHNR, CDR2 FQNEAQ (reference sequence). V gave up 3 bases and J gave up 7 bases; unmatched junction bases: 5. The CDR3 nucleotides read TGTGCCAGCAGCTTGGAGACTAGCGGGGGAAATACGCAGTATTTT. It specifies CASSLETSGGNTQYF.

There are a few counts of this clonotype. The chain links TRBV7-9 to TRBJ2-7; TRBD2 might be the D (6 bases). Per the germline V gene, CDR1 is SEHNR and CDR2 is FQNEAQ (reference sequence). This CDR3 is 14 amino acids long. The ends were cut back, 2 bases at V and 5 bases at J, with 13 bases in the middle. CDR3 sequence: CASSLLGGENEQYF. The CDR3 nucleotides read TGTGCCAGCAGCTTATTGGGCGGGGAGAACGAGCAGTACTTC.

The chain employs TRBV7-3 and TRBJ1-1; 11 bases are a match to TRBD1. The V gene end was trimmed by 0 bases and the J gene end by 5 bases; junction bases not matched to a gene: 5. The CDR3 covers 16 residues. CDR1 is SGHTA, CDR2 FQGTGA, per germline. The CDR3 spells CASSLTPDRGRTEAFF. CDR3 nucleotides: TGTGCCAGCAGCTTAACCCCGGACAGGGGGCGGACTGAAGCTTTCTTT.

The chain recombines TRBV21-1 with TRBJ2-1; the table calls TRBD2, which could not be checked here. TRBV21-1 is noted as a pseudogene. This CDR3 has 15 amino acids. The CDR3 nucleotides read TGTGCCAGCAGCCCTGAGGGGAGGGAGAACAATGAGCAGTTCTTC. Encoded protein: CASSPEGRENNEQFF.

This clonotype was seen a handful of times. This sequence joins TRBV29-1 and TRBJ2-1; TRBD2 matches 9 bases. Germline V lookup: CDR1 SQVTM, CDR2 ANQGSEA. V trimming: 6 bases; J trimming: 8 bases; junction bases outside the gene matches: 8. There are 13 residues in the CDR3. The CDR3 region has the DNA TGCAGCGTGTGTATAGCGGGAGTCTATGAGCAGTTCTTC. Its protein product is CSVCIAGVYEQFF.

The chain employs TRBV2 and TRBJ2-3, with 10 nucleotides matching TRBD2. CDR1 is SNHLY and CDR2 is FYNNEI in the germline V gene. The CDR3 loop spans 16 amino acids. V was clipped by 6 bases and J by 4 bases; unmatched bases: 10. The CDR3: CASRKSSGSSADTQYF. CDR3 nucleotide sequence: TGTGCCAGCAGGAAATCTAGCGGGAGTTCGGCAGATACGCAGTATTTT.

This clonotype was counted only a few times. The rearrangement joins TRBV20-1 to TRBJ2-2; 11 bases align to TRBD2. The CDR3 sequence is 12 residues long. The V gene's germline CDR1 is DFQATT and CDR2 SNEGSKA (reference sequence). The CDR3 coding sequence is TGCTCTGGGACTAGCGGCGACAGGGAGCTGTTTTTT. It yields the protein CSGTSGDRELFF.

The chain has TRBV5-1 and TRBJ2-3; D remains unclear. This CDR3 region has 14 residues. The germline V gene encodes CDR1 SGHRS and CDR2 YFSETQ. V was trimmed by 4 bases and J by 4 bases, leaving 13 bases between them. DNA of the CDR3: TGCGCCAGCAGCGAAGGACGGATTCCAGATACGCAGTATTTT. Its protein is CASSEGRIPDTQYF.

The rearrangement uses TRBV25-1 and TRBJ1-1; D remains ambiguous. V lost 1 base and J lost 6, with 9 bases in between. The germline V gene has CDR1 MGHDK and CDR2 SYGVNS. This CDR3 is 13 amino acids long. The CDR3 DNA reads TGTGCCAGCAGTGAATCGGGGAATCCTGAAGCTTTCTTT. This sequence encodes CASSESGNPEAFF.

The J gene is TRBJ2-1, the V gene TRBV18; the D gene is possibly TRBD2 (6 bases). Germline CDR1 reads KGHSH; CDR2 reads LQKENI. The V end was cut by 0 bases, the J end by 7 bases, with 13 bases between. CDR3 length: 15 amino acids. Here the CDR3 reads CASSPPGGKVNEQFF. Here the CDR3 DNA reads TGTGCCAGCTCACCACCGGGGGGTAAGGTGAATGAGCAGTTCTTC. The full variable domain, rest sourced from reference TRBV18 and TRBJ2-1, is NAGVMQNPRHLVRRRGQEARLRCSPMKGHSHVYWYRQLPEEGLKFMVYLQKENIIDESGMPKERFSAEFPKEGPSILRIQQVVRGDSAAYFCASSPPGGKVNEQFFGPGTRLTVL.

This clonotype was seen a few times. V gene TRBV6-6 combines with J gene TRBJ2-7; 7 positions match TRBD2. Germline V lookup: CDR1 MNHNY, CDR2 SVGAGI (reference sequence). The trim removed 7 bases at V and 4 bases at J, leaving 10 bases unmatched. The CDR3 spans 14 residues. DNA of the CDR3: TGTGCCAGCACCCGGGGGAGCGGGGTATACGAGCAGTACTTC. It yields the protein CASTRGSGVYEQYF.

The chain couples TRBV4-1 to TRBJ2-3; the match to TRBD1 covers 9 bases. With V trimmed by 4 bases and J by 2 bases, 4 bases remained unmatched. CDR1 MGHRA and CDR2 YSYEKL come from the germline V gene. This CDR3 has 15 residues. For the CDR3, the DNA is TGCGCCAGCAGCCTGGACAGGGGCGTCACAGATACGCAGTATTTT. Residues: CASSLDRGVTDTQYF.

The V and J genes are TRBV24-1 and TRBJ2-1; perhaps D is TRBD1 or TRBD2 (5 bases each). Germline CDR1 KGHDR, CDR2 SFDVKD. The length of the CDR3 is 16 residues. V was shortened by 9 bases and J by 0 bases, with 17 bases between the two germline ends. In nucleotides, the CDR3 is TGTGCCACCCGGGGCCGGAATGTTAGCTCCTACAATGAGCAGTTCTTC. Protein sequence: CATRGRNVSSYNEQFF.

This chain joins TRBV5-4 and TRBJ2-3, with D unclear. V lost 1 base to trimming and J lost 3 bases, with 9 bases between them. The CDR3 totals 14 residues. Germline values: CDR1 SGHNT, CDR2 YYREEE (reference sequence). The CDR3 coding sequence is TGTGCCAGCAGCTTGTCCGGGTGGACAGATACGCAGTATTTT. Its translation: CASSLSGWTDTQYF. The variable domain in full, completed from reference TRBV5-4 and TRBJ2-3, reads ETGVTQSPTHLIKTRGQQVTLRCSSQSGHNTVSWYQQALGQGPQFIFQYYREEENGRGNFPPRFSGLQFPNYSSELNVNALELDDSALYLCASSLSGWTDTQYFGPGTRLTVL.

The chain's CDR3 is CASSQGLQEPQHF. Here the CDR3 DNA reads TGCGCCAGCAGCCAAGGGTTACAGGAGCCCCAGCATTTT. The V call is TRBV4-3, the J call TRBJ1-5, with D perhaps matching TRBD1 (5 bases). V was shortened by 1 base and J by 8 bases, with 9 bases between the two germline ends. CDR3 length equals 13 residues. Germline loops: CDR1 LGHNA, CDR2 YSLEER.

This chain connects TRBV27 to TRBJ2-5; 7 nucleotides align to TRBD2. Germline V CDR1 and CDR2: MNHEY, SMNVEV (reference sequence). J lost 4 bases, V lost 1 base, and 6 bases had no gene match. This CDR3 is 15 amino acids long. This CDR3 is CASSLYRTRGETQYF. The CDR3 bases are TGTGCCAGCAGTTTATACCGGACTAGGGGAGAGACCCAGTACTTC.

The V and J genes are TRBV5-1 and TRBJ2-2; the match to TRBD2 covers 12 bases. This CDR3 has 16 residues. The V gene end was trimmed by 4 bases and the J gene end by 6 bases; junction bases not matched to a gene: 7. Germline CDR1 is SGHRS and CDR2 is YFSETQ. In DNA, the CDR3 is TGCGCCAGCAGCCAGCCACTAGCGGGGGGCGCCGGGGAGCTGTTTTTT. It specifies CASSQPLAGGAGELFF. The full variable domain, completed using reference TRBV5-1 and TRBJ2-2, is KAGVTQTPRYLIKTRGQQVTLSCSPISGHRSVSWYQQTPGQGLQFLFEYFSETQRNKGNFPGRFSGRQFSNSRSEMNVSTLELGDSALYLCASSQPLAGGAGELFFGEGSRLTVL.

This chain connects TRBV5-1 to TRBJ1-6; 8 bases are shared with TRBD1. With 1 base clipped from V and 5 bases from J, the junction kept 5 bases outside the gene matches. This CDR3 is built from 16 residues. Germline CDR1 SGHRS, CDR2 YFSETQ. CDR3 DNA sequence: TGCGCCAGCAGCTTGACCCCAGGGGGCGATAATTCACCCCTCCACTTT. Translation: CASSLTPGGDNSPLHF. Supplemented by reference TRBV5-1 and TRBJ1-6, the full variable domain reads KAGVTQTPRYLIKTRGQQVTLSCSPISGHRSVSWYQQTPGQGLQFLFEYFSETQRNKGNFPGRFSGRQFSNSRSEMNVSTLELGDSALYLCASSLTPGGDNSPLHFGNGTRLTVT.

This clonotype was seen only a few times. The genes are TRBV9 and TRBJ1-5, with D hard to call. Germline V CDR1 and CDR2: SGDLS, YYNGEE. The CDR3 contains 13 residues. Trimming cost V 4 bases and J 7 bases, with 12 bases left between them. The CDR3 DNA follows: TGTGCCAGCAGCCTAGGACTCCAACAGCCCCAGCATTTT. Translation gives CASSLGLQQPQHF.